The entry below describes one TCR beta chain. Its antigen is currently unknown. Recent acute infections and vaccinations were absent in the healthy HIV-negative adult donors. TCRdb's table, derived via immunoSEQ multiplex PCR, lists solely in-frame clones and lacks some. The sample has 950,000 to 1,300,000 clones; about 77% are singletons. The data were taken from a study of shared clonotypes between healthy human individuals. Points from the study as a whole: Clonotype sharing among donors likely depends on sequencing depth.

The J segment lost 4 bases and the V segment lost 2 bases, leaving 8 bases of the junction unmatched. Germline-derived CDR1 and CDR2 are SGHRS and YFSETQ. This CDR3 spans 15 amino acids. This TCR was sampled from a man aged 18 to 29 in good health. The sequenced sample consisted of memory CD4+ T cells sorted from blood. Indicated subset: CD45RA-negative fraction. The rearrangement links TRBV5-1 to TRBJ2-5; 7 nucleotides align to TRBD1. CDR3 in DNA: TGCGCCAGCAGCTTTTCGACAGGGCAAACAGAGACCCAGTACTTC. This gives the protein CASSFSTGQTETQYF.